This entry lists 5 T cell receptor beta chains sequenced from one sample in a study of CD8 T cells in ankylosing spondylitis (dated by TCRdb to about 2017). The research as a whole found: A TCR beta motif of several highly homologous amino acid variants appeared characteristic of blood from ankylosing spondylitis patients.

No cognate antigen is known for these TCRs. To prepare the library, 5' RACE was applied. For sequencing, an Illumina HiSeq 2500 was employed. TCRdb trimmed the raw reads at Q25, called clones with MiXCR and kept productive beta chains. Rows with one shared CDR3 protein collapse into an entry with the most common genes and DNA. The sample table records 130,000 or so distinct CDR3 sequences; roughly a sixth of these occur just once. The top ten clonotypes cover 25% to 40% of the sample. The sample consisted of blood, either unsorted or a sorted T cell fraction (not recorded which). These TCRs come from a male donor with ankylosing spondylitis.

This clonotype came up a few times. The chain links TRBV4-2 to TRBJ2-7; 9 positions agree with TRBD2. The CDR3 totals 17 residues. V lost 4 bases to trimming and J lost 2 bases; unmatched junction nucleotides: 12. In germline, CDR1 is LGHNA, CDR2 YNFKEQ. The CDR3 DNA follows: TGTGCCAGCAGCCCCCAGAGTAATAGCGGGAGCACCTACGAGCAGTACTTC. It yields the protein CASSPQSNSGSTYEQYF.

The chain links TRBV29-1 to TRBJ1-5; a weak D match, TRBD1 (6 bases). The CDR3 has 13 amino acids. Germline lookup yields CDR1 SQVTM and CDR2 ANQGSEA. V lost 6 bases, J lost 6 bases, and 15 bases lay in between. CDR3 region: CSVPGTRGQPQHF. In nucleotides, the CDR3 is TGCAGCGTACCCGGGACCAGGGGTCAGCCCCAGCATTTT.

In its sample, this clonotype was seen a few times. This CDR3 is CASSQSRTGGTEAFF. CDR3 in DNA: TGCGCCAGCAGCCAATCAAGGACAGGGGGGACTGAAGCTTTCTTT. The chain employs TRBV5-1 and TRBJ1-1, with 10 bases matching TRBD1. J was trimmed by 5 bases and V by 4 bases; bases with no gene match: 8. Germline CDR1 SGHRS, CDR2 YFSETQ. This CDR3 is 15 amino acids long.

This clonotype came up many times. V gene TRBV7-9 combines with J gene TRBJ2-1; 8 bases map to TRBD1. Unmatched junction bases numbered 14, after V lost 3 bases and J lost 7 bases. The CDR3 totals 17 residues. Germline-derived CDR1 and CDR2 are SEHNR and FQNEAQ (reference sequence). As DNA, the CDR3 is TGTGCCAGCAGCTTTGCCGCGGACAGGGCCGTTGGTAATGAGCAGTTCTTC. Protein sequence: CASSFAADRAVGNEQFF. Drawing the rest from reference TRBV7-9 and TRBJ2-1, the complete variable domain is DTGVSQNPRHKITKRGQNVTFRCDPISEHNRLYWYRQTLGQGPEFLTYFQNEAQLEKSRLLSDRFSAERPKGSFSTLEIQRTEQGDSAMYLCASSFAADRAVGNEQFFGPGTRLTVL.

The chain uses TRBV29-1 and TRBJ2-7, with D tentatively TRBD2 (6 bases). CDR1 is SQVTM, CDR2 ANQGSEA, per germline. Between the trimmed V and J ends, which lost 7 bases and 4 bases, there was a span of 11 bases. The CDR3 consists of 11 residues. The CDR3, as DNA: TGCAGCGCCGGAGGGGAGTACGAGCAGTACTTC. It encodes CSAGGEYEQYF.